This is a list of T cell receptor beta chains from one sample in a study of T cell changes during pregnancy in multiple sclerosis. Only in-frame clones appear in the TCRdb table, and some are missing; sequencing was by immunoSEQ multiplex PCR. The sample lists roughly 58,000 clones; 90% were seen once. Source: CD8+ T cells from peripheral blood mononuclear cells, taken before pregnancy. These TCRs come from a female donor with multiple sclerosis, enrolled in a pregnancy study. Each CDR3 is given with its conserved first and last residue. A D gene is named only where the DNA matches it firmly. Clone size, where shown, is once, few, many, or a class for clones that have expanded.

CASSQDRGLNSGNTIYF	TGTGCCAGCAGCCAGGACAGGGGGCTTAACTCTGGAAACACCATATATTTT	TRBV7-2	TRBD1	TRBJ1-3	-
CASSFDRNEQYF	TGTGCCAGCAGTTTTGACAGAAACGAGCAGTACTTC	TRBV6-1	-	TRBJ2-7	-
CASSLYTSGRYEQFF	TGTGCCAGCAGTTTATATACTAGCGGGCGGTATGAGCAGTTCTTC	TRBV27	TRBD2	TRBJ2-1	once
CASSYGDSLNTEAFF	TGTGCCAGCAGTTACGGGGACAGCCTGAACACTGAAGCTTTCTTT	TRBV6-5	TRBD1	TRBJ1-1	-
CASSFGTGDTEAFF	TGTGCCAGCAGCTTCGGGACAGGGGACACTGAAGCTTTCTTT	TRBV9	TRBD1	TRBJ1-1	-
CASSLAGSNEQFF	TGTGCCAGCAGCTTAGCAGGGAGTAATGAGCAGTTCTTC	TRBV7-6	-	TRBJ2-1	-
CASSQSPSGGFYEQYF	TGCGCCAGCAGCCAAAGTCCCAGCGGGGGTTTCTACGAGCAGTACTTC	TRBV4-1	TRBD2	TRBJ2-7	-
CALGEAMNTEAFF	TGTGCCCTCGGGGAGGCCATGAACACTGAAGCTTTCTTT	TRBV10-3	-	TRBJ1-1	-
CASSQGGVYTEAFF	TGCGCCAGCAGCCAAGGGGGGGTCTACACTGAAGCTTTCTTT	TRBV4-1	-	TRBJ1-1	-
CASSLFGQGKAGELFF	TGTGCCAGCAGCTTATTCGGTCAGGGAAAAGCCGGGGAGCTGTTTTTT	TRBV7-3	-	TRBJ2-2	-
CASRATNHFEKLFF	TGTGCCAGTAGGGCGACAAACCATTTTGAAAAACTGTTTTTT	TRBV19	-	TRBJ1-4	-
CSVVAGGTGELFF	TGCAGCGTTGTAGCGGGGGGGACCGGGGAGCTGTTTTTT	TRBV29-1	TRBD2	TRBJ2-2	-